This TCR beta chain was captured by sequencing in a study of cytomegalovirus exposure and HLA in healthy donors. At the level of the study: A prior study identified some 100 million unique TCR beta sequences from some 180 million T cells.

General study points: There were some public TCRs occurring in many donors, but most TCR sequences were rare.

On this clone: The antigen is not known.

PCR used 60 Vbeta primers and 13 Jbeta primers. Sequencing was performed with immunoSEQ multiplex PCR; in TCRdb, only in-frame clones are kept and a portion is missing. This table has 180,000 or so clones, around four fifths appearing once. This receptor was taken from a young woman in good health and CMV-seronegative. Specimen: PBMCs.

CDR3 coding DNA: TGCGCCAGCAGCTTGGCCCTGGGAGAGGATGGCTACACCTTC. The encoded protein is CASSLALGEDGYTF. The chain uses TRBV5-1 and TRBJ1-2; D gene ambiguous. Trimming left V 0 bases short and J 6 bases short, with 12 bases between. This CDR3 is built from 14 residues. The V gene's germline CDR1 is SGHRS and CDR2 YFSETQ.